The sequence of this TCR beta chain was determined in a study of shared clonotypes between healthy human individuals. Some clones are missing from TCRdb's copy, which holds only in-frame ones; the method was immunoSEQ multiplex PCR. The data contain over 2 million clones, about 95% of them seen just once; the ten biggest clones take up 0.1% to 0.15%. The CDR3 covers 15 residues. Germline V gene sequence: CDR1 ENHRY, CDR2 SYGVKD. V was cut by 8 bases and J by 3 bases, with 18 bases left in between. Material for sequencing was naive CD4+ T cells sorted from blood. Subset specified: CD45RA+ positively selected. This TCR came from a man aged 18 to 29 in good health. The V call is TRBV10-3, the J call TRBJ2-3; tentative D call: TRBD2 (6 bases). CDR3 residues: CAISWASGPTDTQYF. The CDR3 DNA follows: TGTGCCATCTCGTGGGCCAGCGGGCCGACAGATACGCAGTATTTT.